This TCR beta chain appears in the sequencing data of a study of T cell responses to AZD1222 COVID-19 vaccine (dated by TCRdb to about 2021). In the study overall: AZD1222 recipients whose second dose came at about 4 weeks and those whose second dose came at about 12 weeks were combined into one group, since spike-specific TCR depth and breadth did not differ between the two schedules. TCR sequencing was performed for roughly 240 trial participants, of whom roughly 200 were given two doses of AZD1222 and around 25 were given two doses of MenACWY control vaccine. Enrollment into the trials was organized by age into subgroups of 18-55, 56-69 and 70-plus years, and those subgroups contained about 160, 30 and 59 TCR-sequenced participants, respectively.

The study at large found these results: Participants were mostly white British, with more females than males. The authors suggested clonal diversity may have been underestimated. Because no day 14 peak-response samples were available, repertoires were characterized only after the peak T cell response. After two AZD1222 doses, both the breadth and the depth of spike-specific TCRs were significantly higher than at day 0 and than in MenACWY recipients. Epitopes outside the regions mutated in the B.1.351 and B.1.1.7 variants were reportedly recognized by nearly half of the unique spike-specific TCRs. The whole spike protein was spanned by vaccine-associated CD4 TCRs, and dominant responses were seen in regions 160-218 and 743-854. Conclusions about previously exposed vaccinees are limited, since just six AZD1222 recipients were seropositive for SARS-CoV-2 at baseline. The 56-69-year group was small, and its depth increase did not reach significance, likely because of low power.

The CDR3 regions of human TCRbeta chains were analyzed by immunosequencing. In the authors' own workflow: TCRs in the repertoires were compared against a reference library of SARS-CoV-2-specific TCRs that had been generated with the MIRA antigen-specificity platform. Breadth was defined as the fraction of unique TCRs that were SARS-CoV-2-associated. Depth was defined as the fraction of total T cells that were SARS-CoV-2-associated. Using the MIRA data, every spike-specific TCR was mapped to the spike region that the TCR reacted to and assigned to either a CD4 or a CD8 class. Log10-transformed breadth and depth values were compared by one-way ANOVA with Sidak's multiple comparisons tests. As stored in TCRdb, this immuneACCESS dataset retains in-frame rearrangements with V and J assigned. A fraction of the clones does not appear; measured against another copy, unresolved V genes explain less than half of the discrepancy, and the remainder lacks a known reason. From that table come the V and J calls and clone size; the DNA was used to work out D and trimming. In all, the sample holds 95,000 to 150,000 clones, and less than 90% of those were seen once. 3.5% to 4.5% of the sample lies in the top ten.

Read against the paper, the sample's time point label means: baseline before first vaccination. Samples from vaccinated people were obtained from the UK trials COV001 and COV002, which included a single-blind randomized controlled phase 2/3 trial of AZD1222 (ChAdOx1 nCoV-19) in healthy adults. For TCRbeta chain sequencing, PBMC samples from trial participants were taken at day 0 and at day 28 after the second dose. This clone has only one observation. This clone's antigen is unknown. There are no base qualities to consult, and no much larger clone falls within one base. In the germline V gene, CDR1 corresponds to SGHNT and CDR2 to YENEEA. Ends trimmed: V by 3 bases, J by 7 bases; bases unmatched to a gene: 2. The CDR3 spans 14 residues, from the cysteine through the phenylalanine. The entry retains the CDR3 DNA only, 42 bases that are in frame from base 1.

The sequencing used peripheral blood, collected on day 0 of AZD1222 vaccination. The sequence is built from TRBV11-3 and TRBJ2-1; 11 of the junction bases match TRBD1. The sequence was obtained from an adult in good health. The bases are TGTGCCAGCAGCTTGGGACAGGGGGTAAATGAGCAGTTCTTC. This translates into CASSLGQGVNEQFF.